This T cell receptor (beta chain) was sequenced for a study of T cell responses to AZD1222 COVID-19 vaccine. Per the germline V gene, CDR1 is MNHEY and CDR2 is SVGAGI. The CDR3 has 14 residues. V lost 10 bases, J lost 5 bases, and 20 bases lay in between. TCRdb keeps only in-frame clones here, not all; method: immunoSEQ multiplex PCR. The profile shows about 56,000 clones, approximately 86% of them singletons. This TCR derives from an adult who received the AZD1222 COVID-19 vaccine. The material sequenced was peripheral blood, taken 28 days after the second AZD1222 dose. This sequence joins TRBV6-5 and TRBJ2-5, with D maybe TRBD2 (6 bases). The CDR3 is CATRRGGLGETQYF. The CDR3 DNA is TGTGCCACCCGGCGGGGAGGCTTGGGGGAGACCCAGTACTTC.